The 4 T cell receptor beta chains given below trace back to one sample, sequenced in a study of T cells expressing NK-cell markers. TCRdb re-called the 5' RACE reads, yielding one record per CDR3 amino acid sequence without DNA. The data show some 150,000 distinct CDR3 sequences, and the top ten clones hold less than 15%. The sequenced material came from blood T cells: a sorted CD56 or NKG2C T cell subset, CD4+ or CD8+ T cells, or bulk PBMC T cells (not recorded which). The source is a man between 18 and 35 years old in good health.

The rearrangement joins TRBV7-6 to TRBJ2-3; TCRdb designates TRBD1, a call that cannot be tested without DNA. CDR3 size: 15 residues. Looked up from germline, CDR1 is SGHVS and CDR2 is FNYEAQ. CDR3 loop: CASSPGGGSTDTQYF.

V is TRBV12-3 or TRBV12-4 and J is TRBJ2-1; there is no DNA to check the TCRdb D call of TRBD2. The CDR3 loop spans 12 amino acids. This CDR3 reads CASSLIGPEQFF.

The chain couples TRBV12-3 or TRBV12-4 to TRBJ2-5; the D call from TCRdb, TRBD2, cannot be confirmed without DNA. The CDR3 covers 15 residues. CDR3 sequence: CASSSSGSHQETQYF.

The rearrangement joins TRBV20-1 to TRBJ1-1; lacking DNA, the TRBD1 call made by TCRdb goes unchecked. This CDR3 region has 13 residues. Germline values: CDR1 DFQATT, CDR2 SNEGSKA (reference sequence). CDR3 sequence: CSATRGLNTEAFF.